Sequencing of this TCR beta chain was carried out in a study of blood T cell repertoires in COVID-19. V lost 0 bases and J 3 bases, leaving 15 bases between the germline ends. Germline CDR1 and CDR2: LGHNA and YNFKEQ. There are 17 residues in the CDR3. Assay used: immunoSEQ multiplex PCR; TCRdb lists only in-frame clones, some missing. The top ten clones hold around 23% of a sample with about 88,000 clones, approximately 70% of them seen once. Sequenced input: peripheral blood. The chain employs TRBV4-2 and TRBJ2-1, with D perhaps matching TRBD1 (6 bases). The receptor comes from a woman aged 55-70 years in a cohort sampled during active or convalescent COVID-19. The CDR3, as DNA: TGTGCCAGCAGCCAAGAGCCGACCAGGGGCTTCTACAATGAGCAGTTCTTC. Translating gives CASSQEPTRGFYNEQFF.